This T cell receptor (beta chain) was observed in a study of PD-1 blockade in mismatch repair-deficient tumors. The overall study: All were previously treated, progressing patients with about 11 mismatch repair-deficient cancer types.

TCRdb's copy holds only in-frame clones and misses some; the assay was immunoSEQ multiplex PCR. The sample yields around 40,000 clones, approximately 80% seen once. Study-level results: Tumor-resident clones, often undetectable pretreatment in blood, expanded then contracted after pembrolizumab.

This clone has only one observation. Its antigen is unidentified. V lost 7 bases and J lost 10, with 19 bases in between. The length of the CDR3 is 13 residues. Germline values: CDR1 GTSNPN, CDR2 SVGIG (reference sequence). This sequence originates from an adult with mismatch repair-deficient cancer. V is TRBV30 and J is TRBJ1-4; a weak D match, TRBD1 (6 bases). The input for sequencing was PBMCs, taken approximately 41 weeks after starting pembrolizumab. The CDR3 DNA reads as TGTGCCTCCCCCGGGACAACGGGTCGAAAACTGTTTTTT. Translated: CASPGTTGRKLFF.